What follows is one TCR beta chain and its context. This specimen comes from a study of blood T cell repertoires in COVID-19. The wider study: The cDNA or gDNA used as material had been derived from T cells, B-cell-depleted T cells, or PBMCs.

CDR3 length: 18 amino acids. With V trimmed by 0 bases and J by 0 bases, 5 bases remained unmatched. CDR1 and CDR2 (germline): SGHRS, YFSETQ. TCRdb's table, derived via immunoSEQ multiplex PCR, lists solely in-frame clones and lacks some. Of around 50,000 clones listed, around 89% are singletons. This chain connects TRBV5-1 to TRBJ2-1; 11 bases are shared with TRBD2. The source of this sequence is a human donor in a cohort sampled during active COVID-19. Material: peripheral blood. CDR3 nucleotides: TGCGCCAGCAGCTTGGGACTAGCGGGACCCAGCTCCTACAATGAGCAGTTCTTC. Residues: CASSLGLAGPSSYNEQFF.